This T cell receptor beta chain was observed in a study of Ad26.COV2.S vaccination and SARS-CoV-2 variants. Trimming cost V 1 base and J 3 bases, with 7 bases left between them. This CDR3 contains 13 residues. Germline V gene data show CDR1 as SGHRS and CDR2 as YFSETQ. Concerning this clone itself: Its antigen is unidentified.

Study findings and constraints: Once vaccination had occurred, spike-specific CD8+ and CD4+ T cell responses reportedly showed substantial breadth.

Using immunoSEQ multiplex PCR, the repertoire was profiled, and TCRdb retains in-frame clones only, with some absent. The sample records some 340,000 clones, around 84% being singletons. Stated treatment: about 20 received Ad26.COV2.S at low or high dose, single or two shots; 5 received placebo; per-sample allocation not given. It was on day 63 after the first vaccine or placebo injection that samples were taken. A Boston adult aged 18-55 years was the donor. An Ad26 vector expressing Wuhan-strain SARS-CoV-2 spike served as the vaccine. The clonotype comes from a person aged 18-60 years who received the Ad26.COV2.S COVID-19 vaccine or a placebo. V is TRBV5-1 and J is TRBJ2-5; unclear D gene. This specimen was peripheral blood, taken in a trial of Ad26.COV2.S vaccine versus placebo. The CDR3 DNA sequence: TGCGCCAGCAGCTTGCTTACAAAAGAGACCCAGTACTTC. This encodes CASSLLTKETQYF.